This T cell receptor (beta chain) was documented in a study of cytomegalovirus exposure and HLA in healthy donors. Study-wide findings and caveats: According to reports, the classifier identified cytomegalovirus status with high specificity and sensitivity. There were over 150 TCR beta chains listed as cytomegalovirus-associated.

CDR3 length equals 13 residues. Trimming stripped 0 bases from V and 7 bases from J, with 10 bases between. Germline CDR1 reads SGHRS; CDR2 reads YFSETQ. A remark on this clone: Antigen unknown.

Profiled with immunoSEQ multiplex PCR; TCRdb holds only in-frame clones, not every one. The table has approximately 150,000 clones, 87% seen once. This clonotype was sampled from a man younger than 35 in good health and CMV-seropositive. V and J are TRBV5-1 and TRBJ1-1, with D unclear. The sequenced sample was PBMCs. In nucleotides, the CDR3 is TGCGCCAGCAGCTTGGGGGCGAACGGTGAAGCTTTCTTT. Its translation is CASSLGANGEAFF. The complete variable domain, with remaining parts taken from reference TRBV5-1 and TRBJ1-1, reads KAGVTQTPRYLIKTRGQQVTLSCSPISGHRSVSWYQQTPGQGLQFLFEYFSETQRNKGNFPGRFSGRQFSNSRSEMNVSTLELGDSALYLCASSLGANGEAFFGQGTRLTVV.